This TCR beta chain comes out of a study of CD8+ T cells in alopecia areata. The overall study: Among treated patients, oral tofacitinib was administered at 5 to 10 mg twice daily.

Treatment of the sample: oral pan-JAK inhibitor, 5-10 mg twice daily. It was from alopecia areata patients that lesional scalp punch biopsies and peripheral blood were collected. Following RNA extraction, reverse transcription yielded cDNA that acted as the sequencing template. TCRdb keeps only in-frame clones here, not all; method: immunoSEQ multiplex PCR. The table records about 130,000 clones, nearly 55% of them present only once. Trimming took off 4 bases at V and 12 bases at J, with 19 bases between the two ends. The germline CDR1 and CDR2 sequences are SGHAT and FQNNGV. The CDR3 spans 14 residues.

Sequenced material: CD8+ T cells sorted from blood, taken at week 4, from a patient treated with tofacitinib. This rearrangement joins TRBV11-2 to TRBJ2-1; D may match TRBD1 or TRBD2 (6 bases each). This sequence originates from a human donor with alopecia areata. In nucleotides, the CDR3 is TGTGCCAGCAGCTCCCCCGGGACACTGGAGGGGCAGTTCTTC. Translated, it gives CASSSPGTLEGQFF.